This T cell receptor beta chain originates from a study of blood T cell repertoires in COVID-19. Overall study: The United States, Italy and Spain supplied acute and convalescent COVID-19 samples. Sources were T cells, B-cell-depleted T cells, or PBMCs; the material itself was cDNA or gDNA.

CDR1 is SGHRS, CDR2 YFSETQ, per germline. CDR3 length: 14 amino acids. Trimming took off 6 bases at V and 0 bases at J, with 13 bases between the two ends. Authors' methods: Reference gene primer amplification gave nucleated cell count estimates. TCRdb's copy holds only in-frame clones and misses some; the assay was immunoSEQ multiplex PCR. D and trimming come from the DNA, and the V and J calls and clone size come from that table. This table has roughly 16,000 clones, 80% to 85% appearing once. V gene TRBV5-1 combines with J gene TRBJ2-7, with a tentative D call TRBD2 (5 bases). The clonotype comes from a man aged 60-69 years with acute or convalescent COVID-19. Sequenced sample: peripheral blood. CDR3 in amino acids: CASKPAVNSYEQYF. The DNA for the CDR3 is TGCGCCAGCAAACCAGCGGTGAACTCCTACGAGCAGTACTTC.